The 7 T cell receptor beta chains reported below all come from one sample, sequenced in a study of T-cell memory formation after mild COVID-19. TCRdb reprocessed the 5' RACE reads via MiXCR and lists one record per CDR3 protein. The table includes just under 350,000 distinct CDR3 sequences, roughly 13% detected once. The sample was PBMCs or a T cell subset sorted from them (not recorded which). The receptors originated from a man aged 18 to 29 who had mild COVID-19 (a few samples of this study predate the infection). Cell type and time point are not known.

This chain connects TRBV4-1 to TRBJ1-6; perhaps TRBD1 as D (5 bases). The germline gives CDR1 MGHRA, CDR2 YSYEKL. V lost 3 bases and J 13 bases, leaving 22 bases between the germline ends. The CDR3 totals 16 residues. The CDR3 reads CASSQTAGTGVNPLHF. In DNA, the CDR3 is TGCGCCAGCAGCCAGACGGCCGGGACTGGGGTTAATCCCCTCCACTTT.

The chain employs TRBV15 and TRBJ2-2, with D tentatively TRBD2 (5 bases). This CDR3 is 15 amino acids long. Germline V CDR1 and CDR2: LNHNV, YYDKDF (reference sequence). V dropped 1 base and J dropped 4 bases, with 10 bases sitting between them. The CDR3 loop reads CATSRVGGVTGELFF. For the CDR3, the DNA is TGTGCCACCAGCAGAGTCGGAGGAGTCACCGGGGAGCTGTTTTTT.

In its sample, this clonotype was seen a few times. The CDR3 DNA is TGTGCCAGCAGCCCCAGAAGCAATGAGCAGTTCTTC. Encoded protein: CASSPRSNEQFF. This chain connects TRBV6-2 or TRBV6-3 to TRBJ2-1; D gene ambiguous. CDR3 length: 12 residues. CDR1 is MNHEY and CDR2 is SVGEGT in the germline V gene. V was shortened by 6 bases and J by 6 bases, with 9 bases between the two germline ends.

The J gene is TRBJ1-2, the V gene TRBV19; TRBD1 aligns across 7 bases. The CDR3 is 16 amino acids. J lost 5 bases, V lost 3 bases, and 12 bases had no gene match. Germline assignment: CDR1 LNHDA and CDR2 SQIVND (reference sequence). The CDR3 reads CASSIGTSGTAYGYTF. The CDR3 bases are TGTGCCAGTAGTATCGGAACTTCCGGGACAGCTTATGGCTACACCTTC.

This clonotype was picked up a small number of times. The chain joins TRBV7-6 to TRBJ2-3; 7 bases are a match to TRBD2. The CDR3 spans 15 residues. V shed 2 bases, J shed 2 bases, and the junction held 4 bases outside the gene matches. Germline assignment: CDR1 SGHVS and CDR2 FNYEAQ. CDR3 bases: TGTGCCAGCAGCTTAAGAGCGGGGTACACAGATACGCAGTATTTT. It translates to CASSLRAGYTDTQYF.

This clonotype has a handful of counts. This rearrangement joins TRBV4-3 to TRBJ2-5; the D is unclear. The CDR3 consists of 15 residues. Germline CDR1 and CDR2: LGHNA and YSLEER. Trimming stripped 0 bases from V and 1 base from J, with 9 bases between. In DNA, the CDR3 is TGCGCCAGCAGCCAAGATCGATGGTTCCAAGAGACCCAGTACTTC. The encoded protein is CASSQDRWFQETQYF.

V and J are TRBV7-3 and TRBJ2-3, with TRBD2 as a possible D gene (5 bases). Germline CDR1 is SGHTA and CDR2 is FQGTGA. The CDR3 covers 16 residues. V was shortened by 1 base and J by 0 bases, with 11 bases between the two germline ends. DNA of the CDR3: TGTGCCAGCAGCTTAAACCCGGGATCTAGCACAGATACGCAGTATTTT. Encoded protein: CASSLNPGSSTDTQYF.